Below, 19 T cell receptor beta chains from the same sample are listed, as sequenced in a study of tumor-infiltrating lymphocytes in primary liver carcinoma. Unsorted bulk tissue (roughly 20-34 mg) underwent RNA and DNA co-extraction. A primer matching the constant region was used to make TCR beta cDNA from approximately 520 ng of total RNA. Libraries of TCR beta came from three nested multiplex PCR rounds with slightly modified ARM-PCR. TRBV1-TRBV30 forward primers paired with a C-beta reverse primer were used in the first two PCR rounds, which ran approximately 10 cycles each. TCRdb re-analysed the multiplex PCR reads in MiXCR, keeping a single row per CDR3 protein. Of more than 85,000 distinct CDR3 sequences detected, roughly 85% appear once; the ten largest clones hold about 20%. The sequencing sample was made of liver tumor tissue from sampling region 3. The sample's subset: tumor region T3, left-lateral pole. These receptors were collected from a middle-aged man with primary liver carcinoma and hepatitis B virus infection.

In DNA form, the CDR3 reads TGTGCCAGCAGCCAAGTCCAGGACTTACAACACGAGCAGTACTTC. Its protein is CASSQVQDLQHEQYF. This chain connects TRBV4-2 to TRBJ2-7; possible D gene TRBD2, 5 bases. Germline CDR1 LGHNA, CDR2 YNFKEQ. With 1 base removed from V and 5 bases from J, the gap between germline ends came to 15 bases. CDR3 size: 15 residues.

In the case of this clonotype: A much larger clone differs by one base, so this may be a read error. The chain couples TRBV6-4 to TRBJ2-1; 10 nucleotides line up with TRBD2. The CDR3 sequence is 15 residues long. Germline V lookup: CDR1 MRHNA, CDR2 SNTAGT. CDR3 sequence: CANSEALAGVDEQFF. The CDR3 DNA sequence: TGTGCCAACAGTGAAGCCCTAGCGGGAGTGGATGAGCAGTTCTTC.

As for this clonotype: The missing conserved phenylalanine or tryptophan at the end of this CDR3 makes a read error likely. The V call is TRBV11-2, the J call TRBJ2-4; no firm D call. The CDR3 is 15 residues long. In germline, CDR1 is SGHAT, CDR2 FQNNGV. The DNA of the CDR3 is TGTGCCAGTACCACTTCGGCTGTAGCCAAGAACATTCAGTACTCC. Translation: CASTTSAVAKNIQYS.

To note about this clonotype: At one of its ends the junction is not consistent with the germline gene, which may arise from a read error. V is TRBV6-2 or TRBV6-3 and J is TRBJ1-5; possibly TRBD1 for D (6 bases). Germline CDR1 MNHEY, CDR2 SVGEGT. The CDR3 has 17 residues. The CDR3 DNA reads TGTGCCAGCAGTTACTCCCCTTACAGGGATAGCAATCAGTCCCAACATTTT. As protein: CASSYSPYRDSNQSQHF.

A word on this clonotype: An end of the junction differs from the germline gene, which may be a read error. The chain couples TRBV6-1 to TRBJ2-3; 10 bases line up with TRBD2. Germline V gene data show CDR1 as MNHNS and CDR2 as SASEGT. The length of the CDR3 is 14 residues. The CDR3 nucleotides read TGTGCCAGCAGTGACACTAGCGGGACAGATGCGCAGTATTTT. Encoded protein: CASSDTSGTDAQYF.

Comment on this clonotype: With a much larger clone just one base away, this may be a read error. The chain couples TRBV6-6 to TRBJ1-3; unclear D gene. This CDR3 has 11 residues. In germline, CDR1 is MNHNY, CDR2 SVGAGI (reference sequence). The CDR3 nucleotides read TGTGCCAGCGGTGCGGGAAACACCACATATTTT. Its translation is CASGAGNTTYF.

As for this clonotype: A read error may account for a junction end that differs from germline. This sequence joins TRBV24-1 and TRBJ2-7; the D gene could be TRBD1 or TRBD2 (5 bases each). Germline CDR1 reads KGHDR; CDR2 reads SFDVKD. CDR3 length: 11 amino acids. The chain's CDR3 is CATSDGDEQCF. The CDR3 DNA follows: TGTGCCACCAGTGATGGGGACGAGCAGTGCTTC.

Details on this clonotype: The junction does not match germline at one end; this may be a read error. This chain links TRBV29-1 with TRBJ2-2, with D maybe TRBD2 (5 bases). Germline CDR1 is SQVTM and CDR2 is ANQGSEA. CDR3 length equals 14 residues. The CDR3 DNA follows: TGTAGCGTTGCTCTGGGGTGGGATGCCGGGGAGCTGTTTTTT. Translated, it gives CSVALGWDAGELFF.

About this clonotype itself: As the CDR3 is not closed by the conserved phenylalanine or tryptophan, this likely results from a read error. For the CDR3, the DNA is TGTGCTAGCAGTTTGTTGGGGAACGAAAAACTGTTTTTA. This sequence encodes CASSLLGNEKLFL. This sequence joins TRBV12-3 or TRBV12-4 and TRBJ1-4; no firm D call. The length of the CDR3 is 13 residues.

Regarding this clonotype: The junction and the germline gene differ at one end; a read error may be behind it. The chain is built from TRBV6-5 and TRBJ2-3; 9 nucleotides align to TRBD1. Germline V lookup: CDR1 MNHEY, CDR2 SVGAGI. This CDR3 contains 14 residues. The CDR3 region has the DNA TGTGCCAGCAGGTCGGGACAGGGCACAGATACGCAGTATTTC. Amino acid sequence: CASRSGQGTDTQYF.

This clonotype was detected many times. V usage is TRBV6-5 and J usage is TRBJ2-3; possible D gene TRBD2, 6 bases. Per the germline V gene, CDR1 is MNHEY and CDR2 is SVGAGI. There are 16 residues in the CDR3. The germline V and J ends were trimmed by 8 bases and 1 base, with 19 bases remaining between them. DNA of the CDR3: TGTGCCAGCGCCTACCACGGCGGGACGGGCACAGATACGCAGTATTTT. It codes for CASAYHGGTGTDTQYF.

The genes are TRBV6-1 and TRBJ1-5; TRBD1 aligns across 8 bases. The DNA end is a closer match to TRBJ2-3, so the J assignment may be wrong. The CDR3 runs to 14 residues. The germline V gene has CDR1 MNHNS and CDR2 SASEGT. The CDR3, as DNA: TGTGCCAGCATGAGGACAGGGAGCTATCAGCCCCAGTATTTT. This sequence encodes CASMRTGSYQPQYF.

Details on this clonotype: A junction end diverges from the germline sequence, so it may reflect a read error. V and J are TRBV5-1 and TRBJ2-7; D may be TRBD2 (5 bases). The CDR3 has 15 residues. CDR1 SGHRS and CDR2 YFSETQ come from the germline V gene. The CDR3 sequence: CASSFAGINSCEQYF. The CDR3 DNA reads as TGCGCCAGCAGCTTCGCCGGGATAAACTCCTGCGAGCAGTACTTC.

A remark on this clonotype: One junction end disagrees with the germline gene, perhaps due to a read error. This rearrangement joins TRBV18 to TRBJ2-2, with D possibly matching TRBD2 (5 bases). This CDR3 spans 13 amino acids. The germline V gene encodes CDR1 KGHSH and CDR2 LQKENI. CDR3 in amino acids: CASREVYTVELFF. The CDR3 DNA reads as TGTGCCAGTCGGGAAGTGTACACCGTGGAGCTGTTTTTT.

This clonotype was observed once. Since the CDR3 does not end with the conserved phenylalanine or tryptophan, this likely comes from a read error. Because the CDR3's place on the DNA is in doubt, the DNA is left out and the CDR3 is given as listed by TCRdb. The genes are TRBV11-1 and TRBJ2-4; the DNA was not compared with TRBD2, the D call given in the table. Germline CDR1 reads SGHAT; CDR2 reads FQDESV (reference sequence). Both ends counted, the CDR3 spans 17 residues. CDR3 protein: CASSFPGTSGTKNIQWL.

Notes on this clonotype: Because the CDR3 is missing its conserved closing phenylalanine or tryptophan, this is likely a read error. The V gene is TRBV6-6, the J gene TRBJ2-6; D unresolved. The CDR3 totals 15 residues. Germline assignment: CDR1 MNHNY and CDR2 SVGAGI (reference sequence). The CDR3 nucleotides read TGTGCCATCACAACGCTGGTCTCTCGGGCCAACGTCCTGACTTTA. It specifies CAITTLVSRANVLTL.

Of note for this clonotype: The junction and the germline gene differ at one end; a read error may be behind it. V is TRBV12-3 or TRBV12-4 and J is TRBJ2-3; 7 nucleotides line up with TRBD2. The CDR3 covers 15 residues. This CDR3 reads CASEKGRELQDMQYF. In DNA, the CDR3 is TGTGCCAGCGAGAAGGGGCGGGAGTTACAAGATATGCAGTATTTT.

The chain carries TRBV28 and TRBJ2-5; D is uncertain. Between the trimmed V and J ends, which lost 4 bases and 4 bases, there was a span of 16 bases. The germline gives CDR1 MDHEN, CDR2 SYDVKM. This CDR3 comprises 15 residues. This chain's CDR3 is CASSSSTKLRETQYF. CDR3 in DNA: TGTGCCAGCAGTTCGAGCACAAAACTAAGAGAGACCCAGTACTTC.

V gene TRBV19 combines with J gene TRBJ2-7, with a tentative D call TRBD1 (5 bases). Germline CDR1 reads LNHDA; CDR2 reads SQIVND (reference sequence). CDR3 length: 14 amino acids. V lost 1 base and J lost 3, with 10 bases in between. The CDR3 region is CASSIGAGRYEQYF. The CDR3 region has the DNA TGTGCCAGTAGTATAGGGGCAGGGCGCTACGAGCAGTACTTC.